The next 6 T cell receptor beta chains were all read from a single sample in a study of T-cell memory formation after mild COVID-19. TCRdb processed the 5' RACE reads anew with MiXCR; each CDR3 protein has one entry. The sample holds 400,000 or so distinct CDR3 sequences, about 19% seen once. Specimen: PBMCs or a T cell subset sorted from them (not recorded which). These receptors all come from an adult woman who had mild COVID-19 (a few samples of this study predate the infection). Cell type and time point are not known.

The chain carries TRBV11-2 and TRBJ2-5; a weak D match, TRBD1 (6 bases). Germline CDR1 reads SGHAT; CDR2 reads FQNNGV. V was shortened by 5 bases and J by 7 bases, with 17 bases between the two germline ends. The CDR3 loop spans 14 amino acids. The CDR3 DNA sequence: TGTGCCAGCAGCCCCTCAGGGGTAGGGGGGACCCAGTACTTC. It codes for CASSPSGVGGTQYF.

This clonotype was seen a handful of times. The rearrangement links TRBV3-1 to TRBJ2-3; 12 bases map to TRBD2. Germline CDR1 is LGHDT and CDR2 is YNNKEL (reference sequence). The junction had 10 bases not matched to a gene; V was cut back by 4 bases and J by 5 bases. The CDR3 is made up of 17 amino acids. Here the CDR3 reads CASSRPTSGRHGDTQYF. The CDR3 region has the DNA TGTGCCAGCAGCCGTCCGACTAGCGGGAGACACGGAGATACGCAGTATTTT.

V and J are TRBV9 and TRBJ1-2; 9 bases are a match to TRBD1. The CDR3 loop spans 15 amino acids. V lost 3 bases and J lost 6; bases outside the gene matches: 9. In germline, CDR1 is SGDLS, CDR2 YYNGEE. The CDR3 DNA reads as TGTGCCAGCAGCGGAAACGGACAGGGGACCGATGGCTACACCTTC. This encodes CASSGNGQGTDGYTF.

This clonotype appeared a few times. The chain joins TRBV7-9 to TRBJ1-1; D is unresolved. CDR1 is SEHNR, CDR2 FQNEAQ, per germline (reference sequence). The CDR3 extends over 13 amino acids. The V end was cut by 7 bases, the J end by 3 bases, with 12 bases between. CDR3 bases: TGTGCCAGCACGGCCGGACTCTACACTGAAGCTTTCTTT. Protein sequence: CASTAGLYTEAFF.

This clonotype was seen a few times. The chain carries TRBV7-9 and TRBJ2-7, with TRBD2 as a possible D gene (6 bases). V lost 2 bases, J lost 2 bases, and 13 bases lay in between. Germline loops: CDR1 SEHNR, CDR2 FQNEAQ (reference sequence). The CDR3 totals 15 residues. The CDR3, as DNA: TGTGCCAGCAGCTTAATATCGGCGGGGACCTACGAGCAGTACTTC. This gives the protein CASSLISAGTYEQYF.

This clonotype showed up just a few times. This chain links TRBV5-1 with TRBJ2-3; the match to TRBD1 covers 7 bases. Germline V lookup: CDR1 SGHRS, CDR2 YFSETQ. The CDR3 totals 15 residues. V gave up 7 bases and J gave up 1 base; unmatched junction bases: 9. The CDR3 DNA is TGCGCCAGCTGCTGCCCGGGGACAGGCACAGATACGCAGTATTTT. Encoded protein: CASCCPGTGTDTQYF.